In this sample, the clone carrying this T cell receptor (beta chain) turned up many times. The antigen remains undetermined. This sample is part of a study of response to subunit inactivated influenza vaccine. Findings and caveats of the study: Authors suggested seasonal influenza vaccinations each recruit few new T cells.

TCRdb re-derived calls from the RT-PCR reads in MiXCR, one entry per CDR3 protein. This sample has around 470,000 distinct CDR3 sequences, with approximately 7.8% found just once. Germline V gives CDR1 MNHNS, CDR2 SASEGT. Losses at the gene ends were 4 bases for V and 0 bases for J; bases not matched to a gene: 9. The length of the CDR3 is 18 residues. The chain joins TRBV6-1 to TRBJ2-4, with TRBD2 matching 10 bases. Specimen: PBMCs from blood, collected approximately 25 months after vaccination. The sequence came from a man between 50 and 75 years old who received an inactivated influenza vaccine. The CDR3 DNA reads as TGTGCCAGCAGTGGGGGACTAGCGCAGATTCTAGCCAAAAACATTCAGTACTTC. Translating gives CASSGGLAQILAKNIQYF.